The 26 T cell receptor beta chains listed next were all sequenced from one sample in a study of T cells in Graves' hyperthyroidism and ophthalmopathy (dated by TCRdb to 2018 to 2020). Library method: multiplex PCR. Sequencing was performed on an Illumina HiSeq 2000. The TCR beta CDR3 regions were amplified from the RNA transcripts. For the first round of RT-PCR on the TCR CDR3, the HTBI primer set was used together with the Qiagen OneStep RT-PCR kit. TCRdb cleaned the public reads at Q25 with fastp, built clones with MiXCR and kept in-frame beta chains. Every CDR3 protein is listed once, alongside the most common genes and DNA of its rows. Recorded for this sample are 500,000 to 650,000 distinct CDR3 sequences; approximately 17% of them occurred a single time. Clones ranked in the top ten supply 15% to 20% of the sample. The sample comprised blood. The receptor set was obtained from a woman aged 18-29 years with Graves' ophthalmopathy.

This rearrangement joins TRBV3-1 to TRBJ1-6; D might be TRBD1 (5 bases). With 1 base removed from V and 7 bases from J, the gap between germline ends came to 14 bases. The CDR3 sequence is 16 residues long. Looked up from germline, CDR1 is LGHDT and CDR2 is YNNKEL (reference sequence). The CDR3 sequence is CASSQAGGVGNSPLHF. For the CDR3, the DNA is TGTGCCAGCAGCCAAGCGGGAGGGGTTGGGAATTCACCCCTCCACTTT.

This clonotype has a count of ten or more. The junction departs from the called germline gene at one end, perhaps through a read error. This sequence joins TRBV19 and TRBJ1-2; D is unclear. Germline-derived CDR1 and CDR2 are LNHDA and SQIVND (reference sequence). The CDR3 totals 13 residues. This CDR3 reads CASSISGNYGYTF. The CDR3 DNA follows: TGTGCCAGCAGTATCTCGGGGAACTATGGCTACACCTTC. The full variable domain, rest sourced from reference TRBV19 and TRBJ1-2, is DGGITQSPKYLFRKEGQNVTLSCEQNLNHDAMYWYRQDPGQGLRLIYYSQIVNDFQKGDIAEGYSVSREKKESFPLTVTSAQKNPTAFYLCASSISGNYGYTFGSGTRLTVV.

This clonotype was seen ten or more times. The chain is built from TRBV20-1 and TRBJ2-1; D not certain. The germline V gene encodes CDR1 DFQATT and CDR2 SNEGSKA (reference sequence). This CDR3 has 14 residues. V lost 5 bases and J lost 0, with 11 bases in between. DNA for the CDR3: TGCAGTGCTCAGAGAGGAAGCTCCTACAATGAGCAGTTCTTC. Translating it yields CSAQRGSSYNEQFF.

The sample holds a few counts of this clonotype. The J gene is TRBJ1-2, the V gene TRBV28, with D hard to call. This CDR3 contains 13 residues. V was shortened by 5 bases and J by 4 bases, with 11 bases between the two germline ends. Looked up from germline, CDR1 is MDHEN and CDR2 is SYDVKM. The CDR3: CASSLLTGYGYTF. The DNA of the CDR3 is TGTGCCAGCAGTCTCCTCACGGGCTATGGCTACACCTTC.

This chain joins TRBV6-2 or TRBV6-3 and TRBJ2-1, with 10 bases identical to TRBD1. Germline V gene lookup returns CDR1 MNHEY and CDR2 SVGEGT. The CDR3 has 14 residues. The trim removed 7 bases at V and 9 bases at J, leaving 9 bases unmatched. CDR3: CASNRDRGAAEQFF. The CDR3 coding sequence is TGTGCCAGCAACCGGGACAGGGGAGCCGCTGAGCAGTTCTTC.

This clonotype turned up a few times. The V and J genes are TRBV6-1 and TRBJ2-1; D possibly matches TRBD1 or TRBD2 (5 bases each). The CDR3 spans 15 residues. Trimming took off 5 bases at V and 5 bases at J, with 16 bases between the two ends. Germline V lookup: CDR1 MNHNS, CDR2 SASEGT. Here the CDR3 reads CASSHGGFLNNEQFF. In nucleotides, the CDR3 is TGTGCCAGCAGTCATGGGGGTTTCTTGAACAATGAGCAGTTCTTC.

This clonotype was seen at least ten times. V usage is TRBV13 and J usage is TRBJ2-7; tentatively, D is TRBD1 (5 bases). Trimming shortened V by 3 bases and J by 6 bases, and 12 bases separated the two germline ends. CDR3 length: 13 amino acids. Germline V CDR1 and CDR2: PRHDT, FYEKMQ (reference sequence). The CDR3 coding sequence is TGTGCCAGCAGCTTCCTGGACAACGTCGAGCAGTACTTC. Its translation: CASSFLDNVEQYF.

This clonotype was detected many times. CDR3 protein: CASSSTLDKTNTEAFF. CDR3 sequence (DNA): TGTGCCAGCAGTTCGACCTTGGATAAAACGAACACTGAAGCTTTCTTT. V gene TRBV27 combines with J gene TRBJ1-1; D is ambiguous. The V and J ends lost 4 bases and 1 base respectively, with 16 bases between them. Germline V gives CDR1 MNHEY, CDR2 SMNVEV (reference sequence). The CDR3 extends over 16 amino acids.

The rearrangement links TRBV4-1 to TRBJ1-4, with D possibly matching TRBD1 (5 bases). The CDR3 length is 14 residues. CDR1 is MGHRA and CDR2 is YSYEKL in the germline V gene. Deletions cut 5 bases from V and 4 bases from J, with 11 bases between. DNA for the CDR3: TGCGCCAGCAGCTCGGGACCCTTTAATGAAAAACTGTTTTTT. Residues: CASSSGPFNEKLFF.

This clonotype was found many times. The V and J genes are TRBV30 and TRBJ1-1; D uncertain. Trimming left V 0 bases short and J 2 bases short, with 7 bases between. The CDR3 consists of 13 residues. Per germline, CDR1 GTSNPN and CDR2 SVGIG (reference sequence). This CDR3 is CAWSVKENTEAFF. The DNA of the CDR3 is TGTGCCTGGAGTGTAAAGGAAAACACTGAAGCTTTCTTT.

This clonotype was detected ten times or more. The genes are TRBV3-1 and TRBJ1-1; D call uncertain. CDR3 length: 14 residues. V gave up 1 base and J gave up 4 bases, with 10 bases separating them. Germline V CDR1 and CDR2: LGHDT, YNNKEL (reference sequence). CDR3 in DNA: TGTGCCAGCAGCCAAGGGTCCGGGTTCACTGAAGCTTTCTTT. Amino acid sequence: CASSQGSGFTEAFF. Full variable domain (outside the CDR3, taken from reference TRBV3-1 and TRBJ1-1): DTAVSQTPKYLVTQMGNDKSIKCEQNLGHDTMYWYKQDSKKFLKIMFSYNNKELIINETVPNRFSPKSPDKAHLNLHINSLELGDSAVYFCASSQGSGFTEAFFGQGTRLTVV.

The sample holds many counts of this clonotype. The chain combines TRBV2 with TRBJ1-1; 7 bases fit TRBD1. The ends lost 8 bases at V and 1 base at J; junction bases unmatched: 4. Germline V gene data show CDR1 as SNHLY and CDR2 as FYNNEI. This CDR3 has 13 amino acids. In DNA, the CDR3 is TGTGCCAGCGAGGGGACAGCGAACACTGAAGCTTTCTTT. Residues: CASEGTANTEAFF.

In regard to this clonotype: A junction boundary mismatches the germline segment, possibly from a read error. V is TRBV7-2 and J is TRBJ2-1; D is perhaps TRBD2 (6 bases). The CDR3 extends over 17 amino acids. Per germline, CDR1 SGHTA and CDR2 FQGNSA. The CDR3 DNA follows: TGCGCCAGCAGCCAAGAAAAGACCAGCGGGCCCTACAATGAGCAGTTCTTC. The encoded protein is CASSQEKTSGPYNEQFF.

This clonotype was seen at least ten times. The chain has TRBV7-3 and TRBJ2-3, with D perhaps matching TRBD1 (5 bases). Per the germline V gene, CDR1 is SGHTA and CDR2 is FQGTGA. The CDR3 covers 14 residues. V gave up 4 bases and J gave up 4 bases, with 12 bases separating them. The CDR3 protein is CASSSTLGADTQYF. In DNA form, the CDR3 reads TGTGCCAGCAGCTCCACCTTAGGGGCAGATACGCAGTATTTT.

In its sample, this clonotype was seen many times. The V and J genes are TRBV30 and TRBJ2-4, with D possibly being TRBD2 (7 bases). Trimming took off 1 base at V and 8 bases at J, with 12 bases between the two ends. The CDR3 consists of 13 residues. The germline V gene has CDR1 GTSNPN and CDR2 SVGIG (reference sequence). The CDR3 DNA is TGTGCCTGGAGTGAACAGGGAGGGGACATTCAGTACTTC. It encodes CAWSEQGGDIQYF.

This chain connects TRBV20-1 to TRBJ1-1, with a weak D call TRBD1 (6 bases). Germline CDR1 DFQATT, CDR2 SNEGSKA (reference sequence). This CDR3 region has 14 residues. V was pared by 0 bases and J by 4 bases, with 12 bases between. The CDR3 DNA is TGCAGTGCTAGAGATCTGGGGGGCATCACTGAAGCTTTCTTT. It specifies CSARDLGGITEAFF.

This clonotype was counted a few times. This chain connects TRBV5-1 to TRBJ2-1; 11 bases match TRBD2. Germline loops: CDR1 SGHRS, CDR2 YFSETQ. V dropped 2 bases and J dropped 1; count of bases not matched to a gene: 2. This CDR3 has 16 amino acids. The CDR3 is CASSFTSGGSYNEQFF. CDR3 DNA: TGCGCCAGCAGCTTCACTAGCGGGGGTTCCTACAATGAGCAGTTCTTC.

This clonotype showed up many times. The rearrangement links TRBV11-2 to TRBJ2-3; no reliable D call. V lost 6 bases, J lost 1 base, and 11 bases lay in between. CDR1 is SGHAT and CDR2 is FQNNGV in the germline V gene. CDR3 size: 14 residues. This chain's CDR3 is CASSLLTRTDTQYF. The CDR3 DNA sequence: TGTGCCAGCAGTCTCCTGACCCGCACAGATACGCAGTATTTT. Full variable domain (outside the CDR3, taken from reference TRBV11-2 and TRBJ2-3): EAGVAQSPRYKIIEKRQSVAFWCNPISGHATLYWYQQILGQGPKLLIQFQNNGVVDDSQLPKDRFSAERLKGVDSTLKIQPAKLEDSAVYLCASSLLTRTDTQYFGPGTRLTVL.

This clonotype was detected a few times. The V and J genes are TRBV30 and TRBJ2-7; D is uncertain. Trimming cost V 0 bases and J 0 bases, with 12 bases left between them. The V gene's germline CDR1 is GTSNPN and CDR2 SVGIG (reference sequence). This CDR3 is 15 amino acids long. The CDR3 nucleotides read TGTGCCTGGAGTGTTAGGCAGGCTCACTCCTACGAGCAGTACTTC. It specifies CAWSVRQAHSYEQYF. The complete variable domain, with remaining parts taken from reference TRBV30 and TRBJ2-7, reads SQTIHQWPATLVQPVGSPLSLECTVEGTSNPNLYWYRQAAGRGLQLLFYSVGIGQISSEVPQNLSASRPQDRQFILSSKKLLLSDSGFYLCAWSVRQAHSYEQYFGPGTRLTVT.

The CDR3, as DNA: TGCGCCAGCAGCTTGAACGGGGCCAAGGGGGGGACCCAGTACTTC. Protein: CASSLNGAKGGTQYF. This chain links TRBV5-1 with TRBJ2-5; TRBD1 or TRBD2 may be the D gene (6 bases each). Germline V gene sequence: CDR1 SGHRS, CDR2 YFSETQ. The ends were cut back, 1 base at V and 7 bases at J, with 17 bases in the middle. The CDR3 consists of 15 residues.

This clonotype was detected ten times or more. The chain links TRBV20-1 to TRBJ2-1; tentative D call: TRBD1 (5 bases). The CDR3 extends over 15 amino acids. V was trimmed by 6 bases and J by 8 bases, leaving 23 bases between them. In germline, CDR1 is DFQATT, CDR2 SNEGSKA (reference sequence). CDR3 sequence: CSASDPGQGSYEQFF. As DNA, the CDR3 is TGCAGTGCGAGCGACCCGGGTCAGGGCAGTTATGAGCAGTTCTTC.

This clonotype turned up a few times. The rearrangement joins TRBV20-1 to TRBJ2-1, with D tentatively TRBD2 (7 bases). Trimming pared 3 bases from V and 9 bases from J, leaving 18 bases between. The CDR3 totals 14 residues. The V gene's germline CDR1 is DFQATT and CDR2 SNEGSKA (reference sequence). In DNA form, the CDR3 reads TGCAGTGCTAGGTTCGGGGGGCAAGTGCCTGAGCAGTTCTTC. Amino acid sequence: CSARFGGQVPEQFF.

This clonotype occurred many times. CDR3 in DNA: TGCAGCCGGACACAAGCGGGAGTCTTTGATACGCAGTATTTT. Residues: CSRTQAGVFDTQYF. The V call is TRBV29-1, the J call TRBJ2-3; 8 nucleotides match TRBD2. V shed 8 bases, J shed 6 bases, and the junction held 13 bases outside the gene matches. The CDR3 spans 14 residues. Germline assignment: CDR1 SQVTM and CDR2 ANQGSEA.

This clonotype has a handful of counts. The chain combines TRBV20-1 with TRBJ2-7; 7 bases are a match to TRBD1. Unmatched junction bases numbered 9, after V lost 4 bases and J lost 0 bases. Germline-derived CDR1 and CDR2 are DFQATT and SNEGSKA (reference sequence). This CDR3 region has 15 residues. The CDR3 region is CSAMNRDSYSYEQYF. CDR3 DNA: TGCAGTGCTATGAACCGGGACAGCTACTCCTACGAGCAGTACTTC.

This clonotype was detected a few times. V is TRBV6-1 and J is TRBJ1-2; a weak D match, TRBD1 (5 bases). The length of the CDR3 is 11 residues. Germline V gives CDR1 MNHNS, CDR2 SASEGT. V was shortened by 5 bases and J by 6 bases, with 7 bases between the two germline ends. CDR3 amino acids: CASSKGDGYTF. CDR3 nucleotides: TGTGCCAGCAGTAAAGGGGATGGCTACACCTTC.

This clonotype was detected many times. This rearrangement joins TRBV27 to TRBJ2-3; tentative D call: TRBD2 (6 bases). V lost 6 bases to trimming and J lost 1 base, with 14 bases between them. The CDR3 extends over 15 amino acids. The germline gives CDR1 MNHEY, CDR2 SMNVEV (reference sequence). The CDR3 DNA reads TGTGCCAGCAGATCTAGGAAGCGGGGCACAGATACGCAGTATTTT. It codes for CASRSRKRGTDTQYF.